This T cell receptor beta chain was observed in a study of Ad26.COV2.S vaccination and SARS-CoV-2 variants. On the study more broadly: The Ad26.COV2.S arm of the COV1001 trial was where the donor was placed. Participants got Ad26.COV2.S intramuscularly, once or twice 56 days apart.

The study, taken as a whole, reports: Total T cell responses may have been underestimated by the TCR breadth and depth analyses.

Regarding treatment: 15 to 20 received Ad26.COV2.S at low or high dose, single or two shots; a few received placebo; per-sample allocation not given. Vaccine and placebo recipients were sampled on day 63 after the first injection. In the vaccine, an Ad26 vector expressed the SARS-CoV-2 spike of the Wuhan strain. As for this clone: Its antigen remains unknown.

The CDR3 is made up of 14 amino acids. V lost 5 bases, J lost 7 bases, and 7 bases stayed unmatched. Germline V gene sequence: CDR1 SEHNR, CDR2 FQNEAQ (reference sequence). Clones were read by immunoSEQ multiplex PCR, and TCRdb kept only the in-frame ones, dropping some. The repertoire consists of a few hundred thousand clones, with about nine tenths occurring once and the leading ten covering around 1.8%. This TCR was sampled from a person aged 18-65 years who received the Ad26.COV2.S COVID-19 vaccine or a placebo. The specimen was peripheral blood, collected in a trial of Ad26.COV2.S vaccine versus placebo. The chain couples TRBV7-9 to TRBJ1-5; 8 positions match TRBD1. CDR3 loop: CASSNTGGVQPQHF. The DNA for the CDR3 is TGTGCCAGCAGCAATACAGGGGGGGTGCAGCCCCAGCATTTT.